Listed below are T cell receptor beta chains from one sample, sequenced in a study of identical twins. TCRdb processed the 5' RACE reads anew with MiXCR; each CDR3 protein has one entry. The data show just under 650,000 distinct CDR3 sequences, with 7.1% seen just once and 1.6% held by the top ten. The data were also submitted as part of a second study, on yellow fever vaccine responses in identical twins.

Source material: PBMCs. Receptors were obtained from a woman aged 18-30 years in good health. The CDR3 runs from the conserved cysteine through the conserved F or W. The D gene is left open where the match is weak. A clone size is listed for some rows: how often the clone was seen (once, few, many), or a class if it is expanded.

size,V,J,D,DNA,CDR3
few,TRBV18,TRBJ2-5,TRBD1,TGTGCCAGCTCACTTCAGTGGACAGGGGCAGAGACCCAGTACTTC,CASSLQWTGAETQYF
few,TRBV12-3/TRBV12-4,TRBJ2-1,-,TGTGCCAGCAGTTTAGTGGGATTTGAGCAGTTCTTC,CASSLVGFEQFF
many,TRBV5-1,TRBJ1-6,-,TGCGCCAGCAGCCTCAACGGGGCACCCCTCCACTTT,CASSLNGAPLHF
-,TRBV6-5,TRBJ2-1,TRBD2,TGTGCCAGCAGTTACTTGAAGGGCGGGAGGAGATCTGAGCAGTTCTTC,CASSYLKGGRRSEQFF
-,TRBV5-1,TRBJ1-4,-,TGCGCCAGCAGCTTGACGGAGGCGCGTGAAAAACTGTTTTTT,CASSLTEAREKLFF
many,TRBV15,TRBJ2-1,TRBD1,TGTGCCACCAGCAGCGAAGCCGGGACAGGGTCCAATGAGCAGTTCTTC,CATSSEAGTGSNEQFF
-,TRBV20-1,TRBJ1-1,-,TGCAGTGCCCCAAGGTCGGGAAGCACTGAAGCTTTCTTT,CSAPRSGSTEAFF
many,TRBV5-1,TRBJ2-1,TRBD2,TGCGCCAGCAGCCCTGGACTAGCGGGACGGAGCTCCTACAATGAGCAGTTCTTC,CASSPGLAGRSSYNEQFF
-,TRBV24-1,TRBJ2-1,-,TGTGCCACCAGTGATGATAGCTACAATGAGCAGTTCTTC,CATSDDSYNEQFF
many,TRBV24-1,TRBJ2-2,-,TGTGCCACCAGTGATTACACCGGGGAGCTGTTTTTT,CATSDYTGELFF
few,TRBV6-5,TRBJ2-1,-,TGTGCCAGCAGTTCCATGGGCCCTTACAATGAGCAGTTCTTC,CASSSMGPYNEQFF
-,TRBV24-1,TRBJ2-1,TRBD2,TGTGCCACCAGTGACCCGACTAGCGGGAGCGAGAAAGGGCAGTTCTTC,CATSDPTSGSEKGQFF
-,TRBV20-1,TRBJ2-3,TRBD1,TGCAGTGCTAGGAAGACAGGGTTTTCTAGCACAGATACGCAGTATTTT,CSARKTGFSSTDTQYF
many,TRBV7-3,TRBJ2-1,TRBD2,TGTGCCAGCAGCCAAGGACTAGACCATGAGCAGTTCTTC,CASSQGLDHEQFF
many,TRBV7-9,TRBJ2-7,-,TGTGCCAGCAGCCCAGACCATTCCTACGAGCAGTACTTC,CASSPDHSYEQYF
many,TRBV12-3/TRBV12-4,TRBJ2-1,TRBD1,TGTGCCAGCAGTTCAGACAGGGGGCGAGGCAATGAGCAGTTCTTC,CASSSDRGRGNEQFF
-,TRBV6-1,TRBJ1-4,-,TGTGCCAGCAGTGAGAACACCTCTAATGAAAAACTGTTTTTT,CASSENTSNEKLFF
many,TRBV24-1,TRBJ2-2,-,TGTGCCACCAGTTATAGGGGGGAGCTGTTTTTT,CATSYRGELFF
-,TRBV10-3,TRBJ2-2,-,TGTGCCACCGGACCGGTCCACACCGGGGAGCTGTTTTTT,CATGPVHTGELFF
few,TRBV12-3/TRBV12-4,TRBJ2-5,-,TGTGCCAGCAGGGGTATGTGGGAGACCCAGTACTTC,CASRGMWETQYF
-,TRBV7-9,TRBJ2-5,TRBD2,TGTGCCAGCAGCTCCGCCCGGACTAGCGGACAAGAGACCCAGTACTTC,CASSSARTSGQETQYF
few,TRBV28,TRBJ2-1,-,TGTGCCAGCTTTTCTAACAATGAGCAGTTCTTC,CASFSNNEQFF
few,TRBV28,TRBJ1-1,TRBD1,TGTGCCAGCAGATACACCGGGACAGGGGGCACTGAAGCTTTCTTT,CASRYTGTGGTEAFF
many,TRBV12-3/TRBV12-4,TRBJ1-6,-,TGTGCCAGCAGTTTAGTGGCGAGACCCCTCCACTTT,CASSLVARPLHF
few,TRBV5-5,TRBJ1-2,-,TGTGCCAGCAGTCAGAGTCGGGGCAATGGCTACACCTTC,CASSQSRGNGYTF
few,TRBV20-1,TRBJ2-1,-,TGCAGTGCTAGAGATGGGACGGCCACCTACAATGAGCAGTTCTTC,CSARDGTATYNEQFF
few,TRBV12-3/TRBV12-4,TRBJ1-2,TRBD1,TGTGCCAGCAGTTTAGGGGGACAGGGGAATGGCTACACCTTC,CASSLGGQGNGYTF
-,TRBV7-9,TRBJ2-7,-,TGTGCCACGTTAGGACAGAACCCCTACGAGCAGTACTTC,CATLGQNPYEQYF
many,TRBV4-1,TRBJ1-3,-,TGCGCCAGCAGCCAAGTGGGACGGCGTGTCTCTGGAAACACCATATATTTT,CASSQVGRRVSGNTIYF
many,TRBV28,TRBJ2-1,TRBD2,TGTGCCAGCAGATTAGAGACTAGCGGGAGGGCCGGAGAGCAGTTCTTC,CASRLETSGRAGEQFF
many,TRBV3-1,TRBJ2-1,TRBD2,TGTGCCAGCAGCCCCTTGACTAGCGGGGGACATAATGAGCAGTTCTTC,CASSPLTSGGHNEQFF
many,TRBV15,TRBJ1-2,-,TGTGCCACCAGCAGGGCAAGAGAGTATGGCTACACCTTC,CATSRAREYGYTF
-,TRBV10-3,TRBJ2-5,-,TGTGCCATCAGTGAGCAAACAGGAGGGGGCCAAGAGACCCAGTACTTC,CAISEQTGGGQETQYF
many,TRBV5-1,TRBJ1-1,-,TGCGCCAGCAGCCCCACGGGGGGGATAGACACTGAAGCTTTCTTT,CASSPTGGIDTEAFF
few,TRBV13,TRBJ2-5,-,TGTGCCAGCACCCAGTTCCGGGGTGGGGGAGAGACCCAGTACTTC,CASTQFRGGGETQYF
many,TRBV11-2,TRBJ1-1,TRBD1,TGTGCCAGCATCCCAGGGGGCGCGAACACTGAAGCTTTCTTT,CASIPGGANTEAFF
-,TRBV2,TRBJ2-3,TRBD2,TGTGCCAGCAGTATCCTAGCGGGGACCACAGATACGCAGTATTTT,CASSILAGTTDTQYF
many,TRBV20-1,TRBJ2-3,TRBD1,TGCAGTGCTAGAGATCTTGACAGGGGGCAAGATACGCAGTATTTT,CSARDLDRGQDTQYF
-,TRBV27,TRBJ2-7,-,TGTGCCAGCAGTAACTACAGGGGACTCTACGAGCAGTACTTC,CASSNYRGLYEQYF
-,TRBV12-3/TRBV12-4,TRBJ2-1,-,TGTGCCAGCAGACCCACGGCCCGGGACTCATCCTACAATGAGCAGTTCTTC,CASRPTARDSSYNEQFF
many,TRBV5-1,TRBJ1-1,-,TGCGCCAGCAGCCTGCCGGACAGCCTGAACACTGAAGCTTTCTTT,CASSLPDSLNTEAFF
few,TRBV20-1,TRBJ2-4,-,TGCAGTGCTAGCCCCGGGAGCTACGGCAAAAACATTCAGTACTTC,CSASPGSYGKNIQYF
few,TRBV9,TRBJ2-7,-,TGTGCCAGCGGGCGGGAATCCTCCTACGAGCAGTACTTC,CASGRESSYEQYF
few,TRBV6-1,TRBJ1-4,-,TGTGCCAGCAGCCCCTGGACAGTTGAAACTAATGAAAAACTGTTTTTT,CASSPWTVETNEKLFF
-,TRBV12-3/TRBV12-4,TRBJ2-1,TRBD1,TGTGCCAGCAGTGGAGGGACAGGGTTGTACAATGAGCAGTTCTTC,CASSGGTGLYNEQFF
-,TRBV28,TRBJ2-2,TRBD1,TGTGCCAGCAGCACCCACAGGGGTGAACGCGGGGAGCTGTTTTTT,CASSTHRGERGELFF
-,TRBV5-1,TRBJ2-5,-,TGCGCCAGCAGCTTGTTCAGGGGGGTTCAAGAGACCCAGTACTTC,CASSLFRGVQETQYF
-,TRBV4-1,TRBJ2-5,-,TGCGCCAGCAGACTCGGGGCCCTCCTAGGGGACCAAGAGACCCAGTACTTC,CASRLGALLGDQETQYF